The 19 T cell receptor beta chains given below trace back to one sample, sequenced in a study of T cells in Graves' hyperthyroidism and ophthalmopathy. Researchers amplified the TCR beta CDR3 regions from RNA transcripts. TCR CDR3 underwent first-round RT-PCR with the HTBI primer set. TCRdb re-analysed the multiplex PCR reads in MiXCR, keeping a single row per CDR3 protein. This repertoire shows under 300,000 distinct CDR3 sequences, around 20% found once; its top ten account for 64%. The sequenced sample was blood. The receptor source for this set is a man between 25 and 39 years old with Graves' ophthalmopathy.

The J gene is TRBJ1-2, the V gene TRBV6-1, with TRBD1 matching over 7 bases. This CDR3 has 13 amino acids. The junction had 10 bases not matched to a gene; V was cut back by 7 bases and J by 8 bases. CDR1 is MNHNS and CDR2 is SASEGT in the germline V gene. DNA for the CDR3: TGTGCCAGCACCCCCCGACAGGGACGGGGCTACACCTTC. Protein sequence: CASTPRQGRGYTF.

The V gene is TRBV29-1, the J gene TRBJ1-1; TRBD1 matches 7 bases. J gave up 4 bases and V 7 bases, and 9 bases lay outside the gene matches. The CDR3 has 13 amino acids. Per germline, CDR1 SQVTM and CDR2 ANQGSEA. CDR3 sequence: CSAGGRGATEAFF. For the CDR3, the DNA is TGCAGCGCTGGGGGCAGGGGGGCCACTGAAGCTTTCTTT.

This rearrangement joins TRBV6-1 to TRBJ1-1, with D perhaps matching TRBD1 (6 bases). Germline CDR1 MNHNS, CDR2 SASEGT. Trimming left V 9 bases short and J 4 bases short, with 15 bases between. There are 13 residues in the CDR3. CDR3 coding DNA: TGTGCCAGTAACAGGGAATGGATCACTGAAGCTTTCTTT. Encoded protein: CASNREWITEAFF.

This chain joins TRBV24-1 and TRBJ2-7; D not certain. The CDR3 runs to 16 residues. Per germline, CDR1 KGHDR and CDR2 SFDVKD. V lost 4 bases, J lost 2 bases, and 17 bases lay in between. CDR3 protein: CATSDTGSANPYEQYF. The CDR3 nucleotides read TGTGCCACCAGTGACACTGGATCAGCAAACCCCTACGAGCAGTACTTC.

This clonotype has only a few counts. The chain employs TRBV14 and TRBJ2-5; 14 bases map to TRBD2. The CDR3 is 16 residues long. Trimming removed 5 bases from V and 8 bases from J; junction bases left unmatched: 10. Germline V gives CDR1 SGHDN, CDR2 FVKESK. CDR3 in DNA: TGTGCCAGCAGCTACACCGGTGGACTAGCGGGGGGTACCCAGTACTTC. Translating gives CASSYTGGLAGGTQYF. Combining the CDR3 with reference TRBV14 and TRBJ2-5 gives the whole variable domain EAGVTQFPSHSVIEKGQTVTLRCDPISGHDNLYWYRRVMGKEIKFLLHFVKESKQDESGMPNNRFLAERTGGTYSTLKVQPAELEDSGVYFCASSYTGGLAGGTQYFGPGTRLLVL.

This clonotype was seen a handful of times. CDR3 amino acids: CAWSVAASTDTQYF. CDR3 sequence (DNA): TGTGCCTGGAGTGTAGCAGCTAGCACAGATACGCAGTATTTT. The rearrangement joins TRBV30 to TRBJ2-3, with D unclear. V shed 0 bases and J shed 0 bases, with 7 bases lying between them. This CDR3 region has 14 residues. CDR1 and CDR2 from the germline V gene are GTSNPN and SVGIG (reference sequence).

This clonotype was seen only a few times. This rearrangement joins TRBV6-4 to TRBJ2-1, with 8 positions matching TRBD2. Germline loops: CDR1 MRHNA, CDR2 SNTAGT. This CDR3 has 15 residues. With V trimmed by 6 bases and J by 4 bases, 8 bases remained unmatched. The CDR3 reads CASSRATSGYNEQFF. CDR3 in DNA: TGTGCCAGCAGCCGGGCCACTAGCGGATACAATGAGCAGTTCTTC.

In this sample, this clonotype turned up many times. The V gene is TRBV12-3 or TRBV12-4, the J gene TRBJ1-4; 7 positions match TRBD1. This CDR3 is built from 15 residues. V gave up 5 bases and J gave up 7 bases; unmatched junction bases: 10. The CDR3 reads CASSPSTGFSEKLFF. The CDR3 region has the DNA TGTGCCAGCAGTCCCTCGACAGGGTTCAGTGAAAAACTGTTTTTT.

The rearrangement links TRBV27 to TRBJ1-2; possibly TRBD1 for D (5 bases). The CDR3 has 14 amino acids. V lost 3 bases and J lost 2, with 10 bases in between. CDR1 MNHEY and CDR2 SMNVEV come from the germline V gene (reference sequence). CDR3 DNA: TGTGCCAGCAGTTTGAGGGGAGGAAACTATGGCTACACCTTC. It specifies CASSLRGGNYGYTF.

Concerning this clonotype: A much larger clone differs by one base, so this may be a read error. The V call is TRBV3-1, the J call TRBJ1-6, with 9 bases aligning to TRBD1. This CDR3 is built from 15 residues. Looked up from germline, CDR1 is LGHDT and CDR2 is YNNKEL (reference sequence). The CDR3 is CAGSHRDRVRSPLHF. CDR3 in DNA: TGTGCCGGCAGCCATCGGGACAGGGTGAGATCACCCCTCCACTTT.

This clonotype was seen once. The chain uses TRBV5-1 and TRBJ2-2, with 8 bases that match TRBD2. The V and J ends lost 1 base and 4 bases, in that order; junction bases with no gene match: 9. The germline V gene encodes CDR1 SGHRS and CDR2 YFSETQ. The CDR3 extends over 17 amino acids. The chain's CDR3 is CASSLPIAGKSTGELFF. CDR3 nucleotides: TGCGCCAGCAGCTTGCCAATAGCGGGAAAATCCACCGGGGAGCTGTTTTTT.

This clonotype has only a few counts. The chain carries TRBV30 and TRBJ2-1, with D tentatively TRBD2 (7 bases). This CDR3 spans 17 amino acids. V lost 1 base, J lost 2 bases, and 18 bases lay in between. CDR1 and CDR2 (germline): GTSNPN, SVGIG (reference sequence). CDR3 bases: TGTGCCTGGAGTGGGGGAGGGGGAAGGGGACCCTACAATGAGCAGTTCTTC. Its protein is CAWSGGGGRGPYNEQFF.

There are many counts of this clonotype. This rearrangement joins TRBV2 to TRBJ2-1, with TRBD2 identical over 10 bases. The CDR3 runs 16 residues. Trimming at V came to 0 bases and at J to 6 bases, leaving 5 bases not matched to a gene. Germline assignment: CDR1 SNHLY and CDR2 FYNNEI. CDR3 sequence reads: CASSEAQREGPNEQFF. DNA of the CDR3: TGTGCCAGCAGTGAAGCCCAGCGGGAGGGCCCCAATGAGCAGTTCTTC.

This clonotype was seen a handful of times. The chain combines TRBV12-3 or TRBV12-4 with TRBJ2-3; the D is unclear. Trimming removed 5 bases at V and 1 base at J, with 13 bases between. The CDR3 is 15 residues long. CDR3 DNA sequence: TGTGCCAGCAGTCCCGATCCTCTTGGCACAGATACGCAGTATTTT. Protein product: CASSPDPLGTDTQYF.

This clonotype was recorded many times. CDR3 amino acids: CASSAESGTAYEQYF. The CDR3 DNA follows: TGTGCCAGCAGTGCGGAGTCCGGGACAGCCTACGAGCAGTACTTC. The chain carries TRBV6-1 and TRBJ2-7; the match to TRBD1 covers 7 bases. The germline CDR1 and CDR2 sequences are MNHNS and SASEGT. Trimming removed 4 bases from V and 2 bases from J; junction bases left unmatched: 8. There are 15 residues in the CDR3.

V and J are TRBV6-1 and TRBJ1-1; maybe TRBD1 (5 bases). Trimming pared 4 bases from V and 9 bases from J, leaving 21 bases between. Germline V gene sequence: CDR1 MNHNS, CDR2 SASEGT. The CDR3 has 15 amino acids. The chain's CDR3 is CASSVYGTDTEKAFF. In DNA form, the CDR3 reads TGTGCCAGCAGTGTCTATGGGACGGACACTGAGAAAGCTTTCTTT.

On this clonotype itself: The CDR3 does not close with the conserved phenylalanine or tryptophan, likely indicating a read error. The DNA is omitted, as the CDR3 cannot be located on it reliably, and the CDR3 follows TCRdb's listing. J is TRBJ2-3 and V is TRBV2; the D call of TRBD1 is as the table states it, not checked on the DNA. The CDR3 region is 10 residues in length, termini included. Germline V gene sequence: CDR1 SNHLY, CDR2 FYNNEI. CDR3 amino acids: CASSEAVGSP.

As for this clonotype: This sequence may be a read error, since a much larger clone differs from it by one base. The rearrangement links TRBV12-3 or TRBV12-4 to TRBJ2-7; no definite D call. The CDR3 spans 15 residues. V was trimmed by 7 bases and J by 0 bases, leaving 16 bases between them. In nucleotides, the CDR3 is TGTGCCAGCAAGACGGAAAGCCTAACCTCCTACGAGCAGTACTTC. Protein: CASKTESLTSYEQYF.

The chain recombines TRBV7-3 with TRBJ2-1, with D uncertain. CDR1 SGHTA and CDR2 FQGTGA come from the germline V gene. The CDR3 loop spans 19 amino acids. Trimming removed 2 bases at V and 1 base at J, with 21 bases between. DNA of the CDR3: TGTGCCAGCAGCTTAGAAGGATGGCGCCGATTGAGGTCCTACAATGAGCAGTTCTTC. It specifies CASSLEGWRRLRSYNEQFF.